The 29 T cell receptor beta chains in this list originate from one sample, sequenced in a study of T cells of healthy individuals (dated by TCRdb to between 2018 and 2020). The library was generated by 5' RACE. The sequencer was an Illumina MiSeq. The public reads were run again by TCRdb, first through fastp at Q25 and then through MiXCR, and only productive beta chains were kept. Rows matching on CDR3 protein sequence are summarized as one entry with the most common DNA and genes. This sample is represented by around 63,000 distinct CDR3 sequences; around 16% of them were singletons. The top ten constitute around 5% of the sample. Source of these receptors: a human donor in good health.

The V and J genes are TRBV27 and TRBJ1-6, with unresolved D. Trimming removed 5 bases at V and 0 bases at J, with 8 bases between. CDR3 length: 15 amino acids. Germline CDR1 reads MNHEY; CDR2 reads SMNVEV (reference sequence). The CDR3 DNA reads as TGTGCCAGCAGTCCGGATAGCTCCTATAATTCACCCCTCCACTTT. Its translation is CASSPDSSYNSPLHF.

This clonotype was seen only a few times. This chain connects TRBV28 to TRBJ2-7; 8 positions match TRBD1. CDR1 MDHEN and CDR2 SYDVKM come from the germline V gene. The V gene end was trimmed by 5 bases and the J gene end by 6 bases; junction bases not matched to a gene: 9. CDR3 size: 14 residues. The DNA for the CDR3 is TGTGCCAGCAGTCCACCGGACAGGGCCCTCGAGCAGTACTTC. It is translated as CASSPPDRALEQYF.

On this clonotype itself: Being one base from a much bigger clone, this may be a read error. The rearrangement uses TRBV7-9 and TRBJ2-1, with D possibly being TRBD1 or TRBD2 (5 bases each). Trimming took off 7 bases at V and 7 bases at J, with 29 bases between the two ends. CDR1 is SEHNR, CDR2 FQNEAQ, per germline (reference sequence). This CDR3 has 18 residues. The CDR3, as DNA: TGTGCCAGCACCCTCAGATGGGGTGGGACCCCGGAGTATAATGAGCAGTTCTTC. It yields the protein CASTLRWGGTPEYNEQFF.

This chain joins TRBV12-3 or TRBV12-4 and TRBJ1-4; no clear D gene. V was trimmed by 5 bases and J by 8 bases, leaving 12 bases between them. The CDR3 loop spans 13 amino acids. CDR3 loop: CASSTGRTEKLFF. CDR3 DNA sequence: TGTGCCAGCAGTACCGGACGGACGGAAAAACTGTTTTTT.

For this clonotype: A clone one base away is much larger, so this may be a read error. The rearrangement uses TRBV4-2 and TRBJ2-1; 15 nucleotides match TRBD2. The V gene end was trimmed by 0 bases and the J gene end by 0 bases; junction bases not matched to a gene: 9. The germline V gene encodes CDR1 LGHNA and CDR2 YNFKEQ. The CDR3 has 21 amino acids. CDR3 DNA: TGTGCCAGCAGCCAAGACCGGGAGGGACTAGCGGGGGGAAGCTCCTACAATGAGCAGTTCTTC. Its translation is CASSQDREGLAGGSSYNEQFF.

This clonotype was counted ten times or more. The chain employs TRBV7-2 and TRBJ2-1; D is tentatively TRBD1 or TRBD2 (5 bases each). The ends were cut back, 1 base at V and 2 bases at J, with 12 bases in the middle. Germline values: CDR1 SGHTA, CDR2 FQGNSA. CDR3 size: 16 residues. DNA of the CDR3: TGTGCCAGCAGCTTAGACCGGGACGGAGCCTACAATGAGCAGTTCTTC. Its protein is CASSLDRDGAYNEQFF.

This clonotype was seen a few times. J is TRBJ1-2 and V is TRBV4-1; 7 bases agree with TRBD1. V was clipped by 2 bases and J by 5 bases; unmatched bases: 8. From germline, CDR1 is MGHRA and CDR2 YSYEKL. CDR3 length: 15 residues. The CDR3 protein is CASSQRQGDRYGYTF. Here the CDR3 DNA reads TGCGCCAGCAGCCAAAGGCAGGGGGACCGGTATGGCTACACCTTC.

This clonotype was counted many times. The rearrangement joins TRBV20-1 to TRBJ1-1; TRBD1 is a possible D gene (5 bases). V was shortened by 0 bases and J by 0 bases, with 14 bases between the two germline ends. In germline, CDR1 is DFQATT, CDR2 SNEGSKA (reference sequence). The CDR3 is made up of 16 amino acids. CDR3 residues: CSARDPTKGLNTEAFF. As DNA, the CDR3 is TGCAGTGCTAGAGACCCCACGAAGGGGCTGAACACTGAAGCTTTCTTT.

This clonotype was seen at least ten times. The gene calls are TRBV9 and TRBJ2-2; D is unresolved. The CDR3 is made up of 14 amino acids. The V end was cut by 0 bases, the J end by 0 bases, with 3 bases between. The germline CDR1 and CDR2 sequences are SGDLS and YYNGEE. CDR3 loop: CASSVAPNTGELFF. The DNA of the CDR3 is TGTGCCAGCAGCGTAGCACCGAACACCGGGGAGCTGTTTTTT.

This chain links TRBV5-5 with TRBJ1-1, with TRBD1 matching over 7 bases. Germline V gene data show CDR1 as SGHKS and CDR2 as YYEKEE (reference sequence). The CDR3 runs 15 residues. The J segment lost 4 bases and the V segment lost 2 bases, leaving 8 bases of the junction unmatched. This chain's CDR3 is CASSFRLQGSTEAFF. CDR3 nucleotides: TGTGCCAGCAGCTTCCGGTTACAGGGGTCCACTGAAGCTTTCTTT. Full variable domain (rest looked up from reference TRBV5-5 and TRBJ1-1): DAGVTQSPTHLIKTRGQQVTLRCSPISGHKSVSWYQQVLGQGPQFIFQYYEKEERGRGNFPDRFSARQFPNYSSELNVNALLLGDSALYLCASSFRLQGSTEAFFGQGTRLTVV.

This clonotype was recorded many times. This chain joins TRBV3-1 and TRBJ2-4, with D hard to call. Germline V gene lookup returns CDR1 LGHDT and CDR2 YNNKEL (reference sequence). V lost 4 bases, J lost 0 bases, and 22 bases lay in between. The CDR3 consists of 19 residues. The CDR3 loop reads CASSLKSSWAPLAKNIQYF. CDR3 DNA sequence: TGTGCCAGCAGCCTGAAGTCGTCTTGGGCGCCGTTAGCCAAAAACATTCAGTACTTC.

The chain couples TRBV3-1 to TRBJ2-5; 9 nucleotides align to TRBD2. Germline values: CDR1 LGHDT, CDR2 YNNKEL (reference sequence). The CDR3 has 15 amino acids. V shed 4 bases and J 9 bases; nucleotides not matched to a gene: 12. CDR3 protein: CASSLWSSGSVAQYF. The DNA for the CDR3 is TGTGCCAGCAGCCTGTGGAGTAGCGGGAGTGTGGCCCAGTACTTC.

This clonotype was seen ten or more times. The chain employs TRBV27 and TRBJ2-5; TRBD2 matches 7 bases. This CDR3 is built from 14 residues. V shed 10 bases, J shed 2 bases, and the junction held 10 bases outside the gene matches. Per germline, CDR1 MNHEY and CDR2 SMNVEV (reference sequence). The DNA for the CDR3 is TGTGCCACCAAATCGCAGGGACTACAAGAGACCCAGTACTTC. It is translated as CATKSQGLQETQYF.

This clonotype was detected only a few times. This chain connects TRBV2 to TRBJ2-5; D is possibly TRBD2 (5 bases). This CDR3 has 13 residues. CDR1 and CDR2 from the germline V gene are SNHLY and FYNNEI. V was shortened by 7 bases and J by 2 bases, with 11 bases between the two germline ends. CDR3 DNA: TGTGCCAGCACCCGGACTTTTCAAGAGACCCAGTACTTC. It yields the protein CASTRTFQETQYF.

This clonotype was seen repeatedly, ten times or more. The gene calls are TRBV4-2 and TRBJ2-5; perhaps TRBD2 as D (6 bases). Trimming removed 4 bases from V and 3 bases from J, with 9 bases in between. CDR1 and CDR2 (germline): LGHNA, YNFKEQ. This CDR3 comprises 13 residues. The CDR3 nucleotides read TGTGCCAGCAGCCCCTGGGAGGAAGAGACCCAGTACTTC. Translated, it gives CASSPWEEETQYF.

The rearrangement links TRBV9 to TRBJ2-2; the D is unclear. Germline CDR1 and CDR2: SGDLS and YYNGEE. The CDR3 spans 16 residues. The V gene lost 4 bases and the J gene lost 2 bases, with 15 bases spanning the gap. CDR3 bases: TGTGCCAGCAGCCCCTACATGGTGTCAAACACCGGGGAGCTGTTTTTT. Amino acids: CASSPYMVSNTGELFF.

The chain uses TRBV14 and TRBJ2-2, with D maybe TRBD1 (6 bases). Germline V gene sequence: CDR1 SGHDN, CDR2 FVKESK. The CDR3 runs to 17 residues. V lost 0 bases and J lost 3, with 14 bases in between. CDR3 region: CASSQELGAGYTGELFF. The DNA of the CDR3 is TGTGCCAGCAGCCAAGAGTTGGGGGCTGGGTACACCGGGGAGCTGTTTTTT. The whole variable domain, filled in from reference TRBV14 and TRBJ2-2, reads EAGVTQFPSHSVIEKGQTVTLRCDPISGHDNLYWYRRVMGKEIKFLLHFVKESKQDESGMPNNRFLAERTGGTYSTLKVQPAELEDSGVYFCASSQELGAGYTGELFFGEGSRLTVL.

This clonotype was seen only a few times. The chain is built from TRBV10-2 and TRBJ2-5, with a tentative D call TRBD1 (5 bases). Per the germline V gene, CDR1 is WSHSY and CDR2 is SAAADI. CDR3 length: 15 residues. V lost 7 bases and J 5 bases, leaving 20 bases between the germline ends. The CDR3 DNA sequence: TGCGCCAGCAATTCTCGGACACCCTCTGGGGAGACCCAGTACTTC. Its translation is CASNSRTPSGETQYF.

This clonotype was seen a handful of times. The CDR3 loop reads CSAPTDPNYEQYF. The CDR3 DNA is TGCAGTGCGCCGACAGACCCAAACTACGAGCAGTACTTC. V gene TRBV20-1 combines with J gene TRBJ2-7; D might be TRBD1 (5 bases). V lost 6 bases, J lost 3 bases, and 15 bases lay in between. Germline CDR1 and CDR2: DFQATT and SNEGSKA (reference sequence). The CDR3 totals 13 residues.

This clonotype was detected many times. This chain uses TRBV7-9 with TRBJ2-3; D ambiguous. This CDR3 contains 16 residues. Germline CDR1 is SEHNR and CDR2 is FQNEAQ (reference sequence). The germline V and J ends were trimmed by 4 bases and 0 bases, with 14 bases remaining between them. CDR3 loop: CASSSYRVSSTDTQYF. CDR3 DNA: TGTGCCAGCAGCTCTTACAGAGTCTCTAGCACAGATACGCAGTATTTT.

In its sample, this clonotype was seen many times. V usage is TRBV4-2 and J usage is TRBJ1-2; weak D call: TRBD1 (6 bases). Germline CDR1 LGHNA, CDR2 YNFKEQ. The CDR3 extends over 15 amino acids. The V and J ends lost 0 bases and 6 bases respectively, with 14 bases between them. DNA of the CDR3: TGTGCCAGCAGCCAAGATCTCCAGGGGACGGATGGCTACACCTTC. Translating it yields CASSQDLQGTDGYTF.

The V and J genes are TRBV20-1 and TRBJ2-2, with D tentatively TRBD1 or TRBD2 (5 bases each). V was clipped by 1 base and J by 6 bases, with 15 bases between them. The CDR3 contains 15 residues. Germline CDR1 and CDR2: DFQATT and SNEGSKA (reference sequence). DNA of the CDR3: TGCAGTGCTAGAGCGGGACCCTCGAGGGCCGGGGAGCTGTTTTTT. This gives the protein CSARAGPSRAGELFF.

This clonotype was counted at least ten times. The genes are TRBV5-1 and TRBJ2-7; D uncertain. The length of the CDR3 is 14 residues. Germline-derived CDR1 and CDR2 are SGHRS and YFSETQ. The V end was cut by 7 bases, the J end by 0 bases, with 14 bases between. CDR3 protein: CASGHLGDSYEQYF. The CDR3 region has the DNA TGCGCCAGCGGCCATCTTGGGGACTCCTACGAGCAGTACTTC.

A few counts support this clonotype. The chain uses TRBV2 and TRBJ1-2; 9 nucleotides match TRBD1. V shed 2 bases and J 2 bases; nucleotides not matched to a gene: 3. In germline, CDR1 is SNHLY, CDR2 FYNNEI. This CDR3 region has 15 residues. The chain's CDR3 is CASSELGTGNYGYTF. In DNA, the CDR3 is TGTGCCAGCAGTGAATTAGGGACAGGGAACTATGGCTACACCTTC.

DNA for the CDR3: TGTGCCAGCAGCCACTCAGGCGCCAGGGATGGCTACACCTTC. This encodes CASSHSGARDGYTF. This chain uses TRBV12-3 or TRBV12-4 with TRBJ1-2, with a tentative D call TRBD1 (5 bases). The CDR3 sequence is 14 residues long. V was trimmed by 6 bases and J by 6 bases, leaving 17 bases between them.

This clonotype has a count of ten or more. The chain has TRBV6-2 or TRBV6-3 and TRBJ1-5, with D possibly TRBD1 on 5 matching bases. Trimming stripped 8 bases from V and 2 bases from J, with 13 bases between. CDR1 is MNHEY and CDR2 is SVGEGT in the germline V gene. CDR3 size: 14 residues. CDR3 nucleotides: TGTGCCAGCGGGGCCGGGGGTGGCAATCAGCCCCAGCATTTT. It encodes CASGAGGGNQPQHF.

This clonotype has ten or more counts. The gene calls are TRBV29-1 and TRBJ2-7; no definite D call. V was clipped by 1 base and J by 5 bases, with 9 bases between them. Looked up from germline, CDR1 is SQVTM and CDR2 is ANQGSEA. The CDR3 covers 12 residues. This CDR3 reads CSVEAQSHEQYF. The CDR3 DNA sequence: TGCAGCGTTGAAGCCCAATCCCACGAGCAGTACTTC.

This clonotype has at least ten counts. The chain joins TRBV10-3 to TRBJ2-2, with a possible D match to TRBD1 (7 bases). Trimming removed 10 bases from V and 0 bases from J, with 15 bases in between. This CDR3 spans 15 amino acids. Per germline, CDR1 ENHRY and CDR2 SYGVKD. The CDR3 DNA sequence: TGTGCCACCCACTCCAGGGGGGCGAACACCGGGGAGCTGTTTTTT. This encodes CATHSRGANTGELFF.

This clonotype was observed a few times. The genes are TRBV6-2 or TRBV6-3 and TRBJ2-7; D unresolved. Germline loops: CDR1 MNHEY, CDR2 SVGEGT. Trimming cost V 3 bases and J 3 bases, with 9 bases left between them. CDR3 length equals 13 residues. In DNA, the CDR3 is TGTGCCAGCAGTTATCCCCTTGACTACGAGCAGTACTTC. It codes for CASSYPLDYEQYF.